The T cell receptor (beta chain) described here comes from a study of T-cell reconstitution after alpha-beta-depleted transplantation in children. The study, taken as a whole, reports: In patients about two months after transplant, alpha-beta T cells reportedly arose from several hundred expanded graft clones. There were some patients whose high TCRbeta diversity at day 60 came from surviving recipient T cells and thymic progenitors. Fresh T-cell production supplied most of the T-cell counts and diversity seen one year after transplant.

Germline CDR1 is SGHTA and CDR2 is FQGNSA. The CDR3 is 13 residues long. The V and J ends lost 1 base and 13 bases respectively, with 13 bases between them. Library preparation (for TCRbeta) was performed with unique molecular identifiers. TCRdb called the PCR reads again in MiXCR, with one record for every CDR3 protein. The sample lists about 420,000 distinct CDR3 sequences, under 20% occurring once. Remarks on this clonotype: The target antigen is unknown.

The sample in question was PBMCs, mostly from graft donor cells, obtained 360 days after TCRalphabeta/CD19-depleted stem cell transplant. The chain employs TRBV7-2 and TRBJ1-4; D gene unclear. The TCR comes from a boy in the first two years of life who had a stem cell transplant for Wiskott-Aldrich syndrome, so the T cells may come from the graft donor. The chain's CDR3 is CASSLDRGLGLFF. The CDR3 bases are TGTGCCAGCAGCTTAGATCGCGGCTTGGGACTGTTTTTT.